Listed below are T cell receptor beta chains from one sample, sequenced in a study of post-analysis software for immune sequencing data. TCRdb analysed the PCR reads with MiXCR anew, one entry per CDR3 protein. The profile shows roughly 730,000 distinct CDR3 sequences, 30% of them singletons. The sequenced sample consisted of blood. These receptors were collected from a girl aged 5 to 17 with multiple sclerosis. Each CDR3 is given with its conserved first and last residue. D genes are given only for firm matches. Size tells how often a clone was seen (once, few, many) or the class of an expanded clone, and some rows leave it out.

>TRBJ2-5|.|many|TRBV10-3
TGTGCCATCAGTGAGTCGACGGTGGAGACCCAGTACTTC
CAISESTVETQYF
>TRBJ2-2|TRBD2|.|TRBV10-3
TGTGCCATCAGTAGCGGGAGACAGAACACCGGGGAGCTGTTTTTT
CAISSGRQNTGELFF
>TRBJ2-5|.|few|TRBV29-1
TGCAGCGTTGAGCTTCTCGGCGGGACCCAGTACTTC
CSVELLGGTQYF
>TRBJ2-7|TRBD1|.|TRBV4-3
TGCGCCAGCAGCCTAGAAGGACAGGGGGACGATGAGCAGTACTTC
CASSLEGQGDDEQYF
>TRBJ1-5|TRBD1|.|TRBV6-2/TRBV6-3
TGTGCCAGCAGCCCAGGACAGGATGAATTTCGGCCCCAGCATTTT
CASSPGQDEFRPQHF
>TRBJ2-2|.|.|TRBV7-8
TGTGCCAGCAGCTTAGATGGTCTCCGGCTGAGATCTGGGGAGCTGTTTTTT
CASSLDGLRLRSGELFF
>TRBJ2-5|TRBD2|few|TRBV7-8
TGTGCCAGCAGTTATGGGACTAGCGGGAGGGGAGAGACCCAGTACTTC
CASSYGTSGRGETQYF
>TRBJ2-7|.|.|TRBV20-1
TGCAGTGCTGGGGCCGAGAGCGAACATCCGATCTACGAGCAGTACTTC
CSAGAESEHPIYEQYF
>TRBJ2-1|.|.|TRBV6-1
TGTGCTAGCAGTGGACCTGGGGCGAACGCGGCATCCTACAATGAGCAGTTCTTC
CASSGPGANAASYNEQFF
>TRBJ2-1|.|many|TRBV5-6
TGTGCCAGCAGCCCGGGTCGGGGTGAGCAGTTCTTC
CASSPGRGEQFF
>TRBJ1-6|.|few|TRBV10-2
TGCGCCAGCAGACAGATCTCCTCCTATAATTCACCCCTCCACTTT
CASRQISSYNSPLHF
>TRBJ2-1|TRBD2|few|TRBV20-1
TGCAGTGCTAGAGACGCGACTAGCGTGTCCTACAATGAGCAGTTCTTC
CSARDATSVSYNEQFF
>TRBJ2-6|.|.|TRBV29-1
TGCAGCGATTACAGCCTATCTGGGGCCAACGTCCTGACTTTC
CSDYSLSGANVLTF